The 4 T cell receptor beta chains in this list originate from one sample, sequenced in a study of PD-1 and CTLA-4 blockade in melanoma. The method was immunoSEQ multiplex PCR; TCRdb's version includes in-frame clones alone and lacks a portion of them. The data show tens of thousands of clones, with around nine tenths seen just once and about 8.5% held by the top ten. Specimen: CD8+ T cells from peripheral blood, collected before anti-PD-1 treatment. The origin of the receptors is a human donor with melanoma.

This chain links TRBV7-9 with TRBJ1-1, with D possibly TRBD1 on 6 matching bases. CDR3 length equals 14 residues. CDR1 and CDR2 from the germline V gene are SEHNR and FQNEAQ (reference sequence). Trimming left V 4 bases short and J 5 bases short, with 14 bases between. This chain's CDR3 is CASSWGQWETEAFF. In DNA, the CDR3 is TGTGCCAGCAGCTGGGGACAATGGGAAACTGAAGCTTTCTTT.

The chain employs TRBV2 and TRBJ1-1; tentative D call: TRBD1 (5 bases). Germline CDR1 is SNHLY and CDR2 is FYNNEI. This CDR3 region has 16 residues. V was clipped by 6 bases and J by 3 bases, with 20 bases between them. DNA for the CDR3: TGTGCCAGCAGCCAACCGGCCGTAGGAGGGGACACTGAAGCTTTCTTT. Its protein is CASSQPAVGGDTEAFF.

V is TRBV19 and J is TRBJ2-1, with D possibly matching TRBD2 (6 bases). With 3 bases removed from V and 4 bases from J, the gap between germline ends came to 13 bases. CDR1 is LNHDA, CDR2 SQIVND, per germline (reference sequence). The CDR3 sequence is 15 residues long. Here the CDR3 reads CASSMGGKCYNEQFF. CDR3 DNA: TGTGCCAGTAGTATGGGGGGAAAGTGTTACAATGAGCAGTTCTTC.

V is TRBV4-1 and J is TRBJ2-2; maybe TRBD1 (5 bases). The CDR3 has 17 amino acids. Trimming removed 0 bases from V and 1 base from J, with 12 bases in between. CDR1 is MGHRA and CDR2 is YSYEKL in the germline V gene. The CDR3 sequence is CASSQDLAGKNTGELFF. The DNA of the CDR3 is TGCGCCAGCAGCCAAGATTTGGCAGGGAAGAACACCGGGGAGCTGTTTTTT.